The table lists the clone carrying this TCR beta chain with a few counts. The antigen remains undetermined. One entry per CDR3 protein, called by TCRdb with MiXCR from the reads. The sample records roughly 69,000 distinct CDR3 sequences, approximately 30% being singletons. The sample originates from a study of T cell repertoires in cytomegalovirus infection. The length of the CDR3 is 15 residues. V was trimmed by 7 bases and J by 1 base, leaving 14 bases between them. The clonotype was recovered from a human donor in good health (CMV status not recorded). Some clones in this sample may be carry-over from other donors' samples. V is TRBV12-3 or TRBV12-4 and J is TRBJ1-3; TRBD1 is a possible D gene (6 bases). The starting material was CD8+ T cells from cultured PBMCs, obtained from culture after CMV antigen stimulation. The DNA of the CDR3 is TGTGCCAGCAAACTAGGGGGAATGTCTGGAAACACCATATATTTT. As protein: CASKLGGMSGNTIYF.